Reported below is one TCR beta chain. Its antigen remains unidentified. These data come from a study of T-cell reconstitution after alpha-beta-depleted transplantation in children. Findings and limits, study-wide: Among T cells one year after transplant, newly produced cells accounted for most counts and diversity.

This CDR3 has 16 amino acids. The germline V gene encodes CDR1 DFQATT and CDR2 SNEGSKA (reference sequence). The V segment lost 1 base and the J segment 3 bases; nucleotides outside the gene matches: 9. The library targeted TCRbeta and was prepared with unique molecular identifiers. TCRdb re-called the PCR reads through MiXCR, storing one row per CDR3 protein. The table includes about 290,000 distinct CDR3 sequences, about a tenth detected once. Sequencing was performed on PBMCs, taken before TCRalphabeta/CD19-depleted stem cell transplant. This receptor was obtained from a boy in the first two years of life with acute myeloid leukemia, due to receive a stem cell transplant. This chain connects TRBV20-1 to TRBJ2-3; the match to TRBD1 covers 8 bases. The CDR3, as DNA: TGCAGTGCTAGAGTGGGGACAGGAAGGAGGACAGATACGCAGTATTTT. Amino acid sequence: CSARVGTGRRTDTQYF.